One and the same sample provided the 11 T cell receptor beta chains below, sequenced in a study of T cell responses to AZD1222 COVID-19 vaccine. Libraries were prepared by immunoSEQ multiplex PCR; TCRdb keeps only in-frame clonotypes and omits some of them. Of some 84,000 clones listed, around 86% were seen once; the top ten hold approximately 8%. The source was peripheral blood, collected on day 0 of AZD1222 vaccination. The receptors shown here come from an adult in good health.

The chain joins TRBV6-5 to TRBJ2-1; D unresolved. The V gene lost 2 bases and the J gene lost 5 bases, with 7 bases spanning the gap. The germline V gene encodes CDR1 MNHEY and CDR2 SVGAGI. The CDR3 is 13 residues long. The CDR3 DNA reads as TGTGCCAGCAGTTACCCGGGCCACAATGAGCAGTTCTTC. Its protein product is CASSYPGHNEQFF.

The rearrangement links TRBV7-9 to TRBJ2-1, with D unclear. CDR1 is SEHNR and CDR2 is FQNEAQ in the germline V gene (reference sequence). The CDR3 has 12 residues. Trimming took off 3 bases at V and 4 bases at J, with 4 bases between the two ends. The CDR3 loop is CASSFVYNEQFF. CDR3 coding DNA: TGTGCCAGCAGCTTTGTATACAATGAGCAGTTCTTC.

The rearrangement uses TRBV7-6 and TRBJ2-7; 11 nucleotides match TRBD1. The germline CDR1 and CDR2 sequences are SGHVS and FNYEAQ. V trimming: 4 bases; J trimming: 5 bases; junction bases outside the gene matches: 10. This CDR3 is built from 16 residues. The CDR3 nucleotides read TGTGCCAGCAGCTACTACGGCCCGGGACAGGGGGACGAGCAGTACTTC. It translates to CASSYYGPGQGDEQYF.

The chain carries TRBV2 and TRBJ2-3, with TRBD2 matching over 8 bases. The V gene's germline CDR1 is SNHLY and CDR2 FYNNEI. The trim removed 11 bases at V and 0 bases at J, leaving 7 bases unmatched. CDR3 length equals 14 residues. CDR3 loop: CAGKAGVSTDTQYF. The CDR3, as DNA: TGTGCCGGTAAAGCGGGAGTTAGCACAGATACGCAGTATTTT.

The CDR3 DNA reads TGTGCCAGCAGCGCCCAGGGGCCGGAGACTGAAGCTTTCTTT. Protein: CASSAQGPETEAFF. The chain links TRBV7-8 to TRBJ1-1, with D possibly TRBD1 on 6 matching bases. Trimming pared 5 bases from V and 5 bases from J, leaving 15 bases between. The CDR3 extends over 14 amino acids. CDR1 is SGHVS, CDR2 FQNEAQ, per germline. Drawing the rest from reference TRBV7-8 and TRBJ1-1, the complete variable domain is GAGVSQSPRYKVAKRGQDVALRCDPISGHVSLFWYQQALGQGPEFLTYFQNEAQLDKSGLPSDRFFAERPEGSVSTLKIQRTQQEDSAVYLCASSAQGPETEAFFGQGTRLTVV.

The chain joins TRBV19 to TRBJ2-6; TRBD1 matches 8 bases. The germline CDR1 and CDR2 sequences are LNHDA and SQIVND (reference sequence). This CDR3 has 17 amino acids. V lost 5 bases, J lost 2 bases, and 8 bases stayed unmatched. CDR3 region: CASSFTQQGAGANVLTF. CDR3 nucleotide sequence: TGTGCCAGTAGTTTCACTCAACAGGGGGCTGGGGCCAACGTCCTGACTTTC.

The chain recombines TRBV5-5 with TRBJ1-4; 8 positions agree with TRBD1. CDR3 size: 18 residues. Looked up from germline, CDR1 is SGHKS and CDR2 is YYEKEE (reference sequence). Trimming took 0 bases from V and 4 from J; bases not matched to a gene: 11. CDR3 amino acids: CASSLVRGQGRINEKLFF. CDR3 DNA sequence: TGTGCCAGCAGCTTGGTTAGAGGACAGGGCCGCATTAATGAAAAACTGTTTTTT.

This clone was counted only a few times. This chain links TRBV7-9 with TRBJ2-3; D gene unclear. The CDR3 sequence is 16 residues long. Trimming shortened V by 5 bases and J by 0 bases, and 15 bases separated the two germline ends. Germline values: CDR1 SEHNR, CDR2 FQNEAQ (reference sequence). CDR3 residues: CASSDLVWVSTDTQYF. CDR3 DNA: TGTGCCAGCAGCGACTTGGTGTGGGTCAGCACAGATACGCAGTATTTT.

The table lists this clone with a few counts. The CDR3 DNA is TGTGCCAGCAGATCCGGGACACCCACCGGGGAGCTGTTTTTT. It specifies CASRSGTPTGELFF. The chain combines TRBV5-4 with TRBJ2-2, with a possible D match to TRBD1 (6 bases). V lost 5 bases, J lost 4 bases, and 12 bases lay in between. CDR1 SGHNT and CDR2 YYREEE come from the germline V gene (reference sequence). This CDR3 has 14 residues.

The table lists this clone with a few counts. This chain connects TRBV28 to TRBJ1-4; a possible D gene is TRBD1 (5 bases). V lost 8 bases and J lost 7, with 14 bases in between. This CDR3 has 13 amino acids. Germline values: CDR1 MDHEN, CDR2 SYDVKM. DNA of the CDR3: TGTGCCAGCCGCCCCGGACACTTTGAAAAACTGTTTTTT. Amino acids: CASRPGHFEKLFF.

This clone was detected only once. This chain uses TRBV27 with TRBJ2-3; 11 bases line up with TRBD2. CDR1 MNHEY and CDR2 SMNVEV come from the germline V gene (reference sequence). V shed 4 bases and J 5 bases; nucleotides not matched to a gene: 8. CDR3 length: 16 amino acids. DNA of the CDR3: TGTGCCAGCAGTTCCCCTAGCGGGAGGACGGGAGATACGCAGTATTTT. This translates into CASSSPSGRTGDTQYF.